These 11 T cell receptor beta chains came from one sample sequenced in a study of OX40 agonist ivuxolimab in advanced cancers. Receptor libraries were prepared by the immunoSEQ multiplex PCR assay. In TCRdb, the immuneACCESS table is reduced to in-frame sequences with V and J assigned. These tables do not hold every clone; where another copy was compared, an unresolved V gene accounts for under half, and the others remain unexplained. The sample has more than 50,000 clones on record, 82% of them singletons. Together, the top ten hold more than 1.1% of the sample. The specimen comprised CD4+ or CD8+ T cells sorted from blood, sampled in a trial of the OX40 agonist ivuxolimab. The source is an adult with an advanced solid tumor such as melanoma, head and neck, liver or kidney cancer.

Concerning this clone: At one boundary the junction diverges from the germline segment, which might be a read error. The V call is TRBV7-7, the J call TRBJ1-1, with D unresolved. Germline V gene sequence: CDR1 SSHAT, CDR2 FNYEAQ (reference sequence). The CDR3 runs to 13 residues. The DNA of the CDR3 is TGTGCTAGCAGCTTATCTGTTCTATCCCAAGCTTTCTTT. This translates into CASSLSVLSQAFF.

The chain employs TRBV6-1 and TRBJ2-2; 8 bases map to TRBD1. J lost 6 bases, V lost 3 bases, and 15 bases had no gene match. Germline CDR1 is MNHNS and CDR2 is SASEGT. This CDR3 region has 18 residues. This CDR3 is CASSDPHVQGALAGELFF. The CDR3 nucleotides read TGTGCCAGCAGTGACCCGCACGTCCAGGGGGCGCTAGCCGGGGAGCTGTTTTTT.

The rearrangement uses TRBV5-1 and TRBJ2-7; D is possibly TRBD1 or TRBD2 (7 bases each). With 4 bases removed from V and 0 bases from J, the gap between germline ends came to 20 bases. Germline assignment: CDR1 SGHRS and CDR2 YFSETQ. This CDR3 spans 17 amino acids. Here the CDR3 reads CASSGRGHDKSSYEQYF. The CDR3 DNA reads TGCGCCAGCAGCGGGAGGGGGCATGACAAGAGCTCCTACGAGCAGTACTTC.

This sequence joins TRBV5-6 and TRBJ2-2; unclear D gene. V lost 0 bases to trimming and J lost 6 bases, with 15 bases between them. CDR3 length equals 16 residues. The germline CDR1 and CDR2 sequences are SGHDT and YYEEEE. The CDR3: CASSLDVGLRAGELFF. The CDR3 region has the DNA TGTGCCAGCAGCTTGGATGTAGGGTTAAGGGCCGGGGAGCTGTTTTTT.

This clone was detected only a few times. The chain couples TRBV5-6 to TRBJ1-1, with D possibly TRBD1 on 5 matching bases. V lost 2 bases, J lost 10 bases, and 12 bases lay in between. CDR3 length: 12 residues. Germline CDR1 and CDR2: SGHDT and YYEEEE. CDR3 nucleotides: TGTGCCAGCAGCTTCCTAACCCAGGGAGCTTTCTTT. Protein: CASSFLTQGAFF.

This rearrangement joins TRBV12-5 to TRBJ1-5; D remains ambiguous. The V gene's germline CDR1 is LGHNT and CDR2 FRNRAP. V was cut by 6 bases and J by 2 bases, with 8 bases left in between. The CDR3 spans 13 residues. The CDR3: CASGEFGNQPQHF. The CDR3 region has the DNA TGTGCTAGTGGGGAATTCGGCAATCAGCCCCAGCATTTT.

The chain has TRBV7-3 and TRBJ1-1, with unresolved D. V dropped 3 bases and J dropped 2 bases, with 13 bases sitting between them. The V gene's germline CDR1 is SGHTA and CDR2 FQGTGA. This CDR3 spans 15 amino acids. Here the CDR3 reads CASSLYGVRNTEAFF. The CDR3 nucleotides read TGTGCCAGCAGCTTGTACGGGGTCCGTAACACTGAAGCTTTCTTT.

The count of this clone is one. The rearrangement links TRBV5-1 to TRBJ1-1, with a weak D call TRBD1 (6 bases). The CDR3 length is 15 residues. Trimming stripped 3 bases from V and 1 base from J, with 13 bases between. Per germline, CDR1 SGHRS and CDR2 YFSETQ. The CDR3 DNA is TGCGCCAGCAGCTCGCTGGGGGGCGCGAACACTGAAGCTTTCTTT. Its translation is CASSSLGGANTEAFF.

This clone came up once. The chain carries TRBV15 and TRBJ2-1, with 9 bases fitting TRBD2. CDR3 length: 17 amino acids. V was pared by 3 bases and J by 5 bases, with 11 bases of the junction left unmatched. Germline V gene lookup returns CDR1 LNHNV and CDR2 YYDKDF (reference sequence). The CDR3 is CATSSGASGRKNNEQFF. CDR3 sequence (DNA): TGTGCCACCAGCAGTGGGGCAAGCGGGAGGAAAAACAATGAGCAGTTCTTC. The full variable domain, completed using reference TRBV15 and TRBJ2-1, is DAMVIQNPRYQVTQFGKPVTLSCSQTLNHNVMYWYQQKSSQAPKLLFHYYDKDFNNEADTPDNFQSRRPNTSFCFLDIRSPGLGDTAMYLCATSSGASGRKNNEQFFGPGTRLTVL.

The V call is TRBV11-2, the J call TRBJ2-5, with a possible D match to TRBD1 (5 bases). The DNA end is a closer match to TRBJ2-7, so the J assignment may be wrong. The germline V gene has CDR1 SGHAT and CDR2 FQNNGV. The CDR3 has 14 amino acids. CDR3 sequence (DNA): TGTGCCAGCAGCTTACTCAAACAGGCCTACGAGCAGTACTTC. It is translated as CASSLLKQAYEQYF.

The chain joins TRBV23-1 to TRBJ1-2; 12 bases line up with TRBD1. Being an ORF, TRBV23-1 has a function that is uncertain. The CDR3 runs to 19 residues. The V gene end was trimmed by 0 bases and the J gene end by 4 bases; junction bases not matched to a gene: 12. The CDR3 DNA reads TGCGCCAGCAGTCAATCGCGGGGACACGGGACAGGGGGCTCCTATGGCTACACCTTC. Amino acids: CASSQSRGHGTGGSYGYTF.